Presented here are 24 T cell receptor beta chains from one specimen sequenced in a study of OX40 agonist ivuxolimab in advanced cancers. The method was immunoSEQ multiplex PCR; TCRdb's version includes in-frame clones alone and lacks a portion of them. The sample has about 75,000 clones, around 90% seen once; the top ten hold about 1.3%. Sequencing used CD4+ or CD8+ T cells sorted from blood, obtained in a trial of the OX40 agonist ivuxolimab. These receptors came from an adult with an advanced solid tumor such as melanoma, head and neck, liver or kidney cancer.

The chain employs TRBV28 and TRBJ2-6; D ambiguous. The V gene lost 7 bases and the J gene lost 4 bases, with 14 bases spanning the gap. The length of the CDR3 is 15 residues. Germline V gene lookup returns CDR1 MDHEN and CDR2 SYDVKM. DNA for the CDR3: TGTGCCAGCACCGCCGGCTCAGGCGGGGCCAACGTCCTGACTTTC. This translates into CASTAGSGGANVLTF.

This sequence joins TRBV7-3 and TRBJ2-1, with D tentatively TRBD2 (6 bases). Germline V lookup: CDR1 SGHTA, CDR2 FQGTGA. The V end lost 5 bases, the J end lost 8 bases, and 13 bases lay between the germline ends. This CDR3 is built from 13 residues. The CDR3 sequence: CASSTRTGDEQFF. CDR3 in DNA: TGTGCCAGCAGCACTCGGACGGGGGATGAGCAGTTCTTC.

In nucleotides, the CDR3 is TGTGCCAGCTCCGGACGGAGCGAAGCTTTCTTT. This translates into CASSGRSEAFF. This chain joins TRBV6-1 and TRBJ1-1; D is unclear. V was trimmed by 8 bases and J by 8 bases, leaving 12 bases between them. In germline, CDR1 is MNHNS, CDR2 SASEGT. The CDR3 covers 11 residues.

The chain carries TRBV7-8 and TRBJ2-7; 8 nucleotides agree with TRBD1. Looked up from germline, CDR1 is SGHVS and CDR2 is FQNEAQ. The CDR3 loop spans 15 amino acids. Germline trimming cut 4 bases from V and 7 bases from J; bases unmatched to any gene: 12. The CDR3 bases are TGTGCCAGCAGCTCCTGGACAGGGCCACAGGAGGAGCAGTACTTC. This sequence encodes CASSSWTGPQEEQYF.

The CDR3 spells CASSPGGRGVDQPQHF. The CDR3 bases are TGTGCCAGCAGTCCCGGGGGACGGGGGGTAGATCAGCCCCAGCATTTT. This sequence joins TRBV28 and TRBJ1-5; D might be TRBD1 (5 bases). The CDR3 loop spans 16 amino acids. Germline V CDR1 and CDR2: MDHEN, SYDVKM. V dropped 5 bases and J dropped 5 bases, with 19 bases sitting between them.

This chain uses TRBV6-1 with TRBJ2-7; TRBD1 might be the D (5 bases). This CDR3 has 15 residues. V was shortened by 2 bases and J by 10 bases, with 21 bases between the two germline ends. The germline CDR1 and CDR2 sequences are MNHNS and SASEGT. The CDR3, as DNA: TGTGCCAGCAGTGAAAGGGCCACAGGCCCGGGTCCTCAGTACTTC. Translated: CASSERATGPGPQYF.

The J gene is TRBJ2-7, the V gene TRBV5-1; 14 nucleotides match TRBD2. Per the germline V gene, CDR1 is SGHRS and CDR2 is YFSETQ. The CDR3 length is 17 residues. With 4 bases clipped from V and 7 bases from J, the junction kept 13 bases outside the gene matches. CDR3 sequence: CASSVSGTSGSRGEQYF. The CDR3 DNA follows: TGCGCCAGCAGCGTGTCCGGGACTAGCGGGAGTCGGGGTGAGCAGTACTTC.

CDR3: CAISDSTEAFF. CDR3 in DNA: TGTGCCATCAGTGATTCGACTGAAGCTTTCTTT. The rearrangement uses TRBV10-3 and TRBJ1-1; no definite D call. Looked up from germline, CDR1 is ENHRY and CDR2 is SYGVKD. V lost 3 bases and J 5 bases, leaving 4 bases between the germline ends. This CDR3 contains 11 residues.

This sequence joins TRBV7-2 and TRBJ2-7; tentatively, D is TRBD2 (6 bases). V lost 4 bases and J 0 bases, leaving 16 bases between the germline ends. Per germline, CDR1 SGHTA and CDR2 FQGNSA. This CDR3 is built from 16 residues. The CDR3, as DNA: TGTGCCAGCAGCTCCTTGACTAGTAAAATCTCCTACGAGCAGTACTTC. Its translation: CASSSLTSKISYEQYF. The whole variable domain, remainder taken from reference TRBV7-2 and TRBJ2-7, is GAGVSQSPSNKVTEKGKDVELRCDPISGHTALYWYRQSLGQGLEFLIYFQGNSAPDKSGLPSDRFSAERTGGSVSTLTIQRTQQEDSAVYLCASSSLTSKISYEQYFGPGTRLTVT.

The CDR3 DNA reads as TGCAGCGTTGAAGCCCCCCTGGGGGCGGAGACCCAGTACTTC. This gives the protein CSVEAPLGAETQYF. The genes are TRBV29-1 and TRBJ2-5; tentatively, D is TRBD1 (6 bases). Germline loops: CDR1 SQVTM, CDR2 ANQGSEA. The ends were cut back, 1 base at V and 5 bases at J, with 14 bases in the middle. The CDR3 has 14 residues.

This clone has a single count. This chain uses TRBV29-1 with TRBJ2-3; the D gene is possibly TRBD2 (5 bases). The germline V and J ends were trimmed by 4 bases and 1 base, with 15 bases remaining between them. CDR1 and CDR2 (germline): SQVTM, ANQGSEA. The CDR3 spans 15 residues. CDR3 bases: TGCAGCGTTGTAAGAGGGAATCGTGGCACAGATACGCAGTATTTT. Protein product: CSVVRGNRGTDTQYF.

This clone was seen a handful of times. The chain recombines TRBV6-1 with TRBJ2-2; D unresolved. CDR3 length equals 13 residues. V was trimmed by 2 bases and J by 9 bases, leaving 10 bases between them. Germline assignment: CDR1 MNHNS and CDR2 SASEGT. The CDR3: CASSESQYRELFF. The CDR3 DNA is TGTGCCAGCAGTGAATCACAGTACCGGGAGCTGTTTTTT.

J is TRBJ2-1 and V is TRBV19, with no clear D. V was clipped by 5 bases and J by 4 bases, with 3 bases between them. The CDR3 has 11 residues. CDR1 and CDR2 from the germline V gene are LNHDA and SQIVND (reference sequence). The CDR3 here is CASSLYNEQFF. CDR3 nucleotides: TGTGCCAGTAGTTTGTACAATGAGCAGTTCTTC. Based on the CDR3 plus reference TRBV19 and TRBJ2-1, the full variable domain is DGGITQSPKYLFRKEGQNVTLSCEQNLNHDAMYWYRQDPGQGLRLIYYSQIVNDFQKGDIAEGYSVSREKKESFPLTVTSAQKNPTAFYLCASSLYNEQFFGPGTRLTVL.

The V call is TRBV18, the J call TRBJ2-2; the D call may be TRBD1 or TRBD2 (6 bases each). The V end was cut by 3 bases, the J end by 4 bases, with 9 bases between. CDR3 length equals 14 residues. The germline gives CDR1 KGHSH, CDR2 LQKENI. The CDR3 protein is CASSPGGGTGELFF. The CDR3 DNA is TGTGCCAGCTCACCTGGAGGGGGCACCGGGGAGCTGTTTTTT.

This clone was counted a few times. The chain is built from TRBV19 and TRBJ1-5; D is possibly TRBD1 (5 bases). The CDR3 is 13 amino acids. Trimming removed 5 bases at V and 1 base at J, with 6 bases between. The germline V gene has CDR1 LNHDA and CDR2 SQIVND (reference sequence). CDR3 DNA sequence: TGTGCCAGTAGTTGGGGCAGCAATCAGCCCCAGCATTTT. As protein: CASSWGSNQPQHF.

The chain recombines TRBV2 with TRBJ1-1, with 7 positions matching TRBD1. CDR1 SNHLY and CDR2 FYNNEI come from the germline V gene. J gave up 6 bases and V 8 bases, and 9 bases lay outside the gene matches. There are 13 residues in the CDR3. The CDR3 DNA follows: TGTGCCAGCGGGACAGATGGACGGCCTGAAGCTTTCTTT. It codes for CASGTDGRPEAFF.

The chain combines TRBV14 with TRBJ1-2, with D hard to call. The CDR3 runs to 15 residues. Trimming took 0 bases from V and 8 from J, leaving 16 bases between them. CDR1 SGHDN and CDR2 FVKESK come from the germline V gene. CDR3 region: CASSQERGSGSGYTF. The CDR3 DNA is TGTGCCAGCAGCCAAGAGAGAGGGTCTGGGTCCGGCTACACCTTC.

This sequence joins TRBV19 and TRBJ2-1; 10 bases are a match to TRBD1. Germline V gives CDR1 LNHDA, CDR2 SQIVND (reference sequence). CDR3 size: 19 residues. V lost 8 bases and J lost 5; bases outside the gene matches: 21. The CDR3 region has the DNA TGTGCCAGTCGGTCAGACAGGGGGCTGCCGGGGGGGCCCCACAATGAGCAGTTCTTC. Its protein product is CASRSDRGLPGGPHNEQFF.

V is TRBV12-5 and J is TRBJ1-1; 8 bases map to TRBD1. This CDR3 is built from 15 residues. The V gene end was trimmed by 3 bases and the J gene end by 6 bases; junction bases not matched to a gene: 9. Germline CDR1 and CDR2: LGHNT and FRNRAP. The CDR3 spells CASGLSGGRIAEAFF. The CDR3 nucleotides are TGTGCTAGTGGTTTATCAGGGGGCAGGATCGCTGAAGCTTTCTTT.

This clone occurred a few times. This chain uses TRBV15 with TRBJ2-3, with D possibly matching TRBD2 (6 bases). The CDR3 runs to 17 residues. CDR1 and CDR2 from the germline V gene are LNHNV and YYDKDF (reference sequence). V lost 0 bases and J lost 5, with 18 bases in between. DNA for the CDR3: TGTGCCACCAGCAGAGATGGGGGAGGAGGGAGTAGAGATACGCAGTATTTT. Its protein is CATSRDGGGGSRDTQYF.

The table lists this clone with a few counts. This CDR3 is CASSMVPRTEAFF. The DNA for the CDR3 is TGTGCCAGTAGTATGGTCCCGAGGACTGAAGCTTTCTTT. This sequence joins TRBV19 and TRBJ1-1, with D unclear. CDR3 length equals 13 residues. Germline V gene data show CDR1 as LNHDA and CDR2 as SQIVND (reference sequence). The V end lost 3 bases, the J end lost 5 bases, and 10 bases lay between the germline ends. Full variable domain (missing parts from reference TRBV19 and TRBJ1-1): DGGITQSPKYLFRKEGQNVTLSCEQNLNHDAMYWYRQDPGQGLRLIYYSQIVNDFQKGDIAEGYSVSREKKESFPLTVTSAQKNPTAFYLCASSMVPRTEAFFGQGTRLTVV.

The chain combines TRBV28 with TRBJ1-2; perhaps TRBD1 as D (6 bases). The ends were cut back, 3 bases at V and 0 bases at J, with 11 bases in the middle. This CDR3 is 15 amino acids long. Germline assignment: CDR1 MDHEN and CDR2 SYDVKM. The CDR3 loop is CASSLTGIANYGYTF. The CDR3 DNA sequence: TGTGCCAGCAGTTTGACAGGAATAGCTAACTATGGCTACACCTTC.

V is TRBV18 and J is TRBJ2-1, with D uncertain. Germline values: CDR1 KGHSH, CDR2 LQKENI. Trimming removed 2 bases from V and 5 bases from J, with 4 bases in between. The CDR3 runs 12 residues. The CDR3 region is CASSPTDNEQFF. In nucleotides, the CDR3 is TGTGCCAGCTCACCAACGGACAATGAGCAGTTCTTC.

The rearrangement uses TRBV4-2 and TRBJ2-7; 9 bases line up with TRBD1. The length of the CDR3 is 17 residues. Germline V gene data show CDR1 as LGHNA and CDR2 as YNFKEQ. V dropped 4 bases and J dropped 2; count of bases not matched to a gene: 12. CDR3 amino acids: CASSLQQGASGAYEQYF. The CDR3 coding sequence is TGTGCCAGCAGCCTTCAACAGGGGGCCTCGGGGGCCTACGAGCAGTACTTC.